The 17 T cell receptor beta chains below come from one sample, sequenced in a study of cytotoxic CD8 clonotypes in ibrutinib-treated CLL. Data came from immunoSEQ multiplex PCR; TCRdb stores just in-frame clones and leaves some out. The data contain about 140,000 clones, around 80% of them singletons. This specimen was PBMCs, taken after 36 months of ibrutinib treatment. These receptors were obtained from a human donor with chronic lymphocytic leukemia.

This rearrangement joins TRBV28 to TRBJ2-5, with TRBD2 matching over 9 bases. Germline CDR1 MDHEN, CDR2 SYDVKM. This CDR3 has 16 residues. Trimming removed 6 bases from V and 7 bases from J; junction bases left unmatched: 15. The CDR3 spells CASRPQLAGRGGTQYF. CDR3 bases: TGTGCCAGCAGACCCCAGCTAGCGGGGCGTGGAGGGACCCAGTACTTC.

The CDR3 here is CASGGTNEKLFF. The CDR3 nucleotides read TGTGCCAGCGGAGGGACAAATGAAAAACTGTTTTTT. The genes are TRBV6-6 and TRBJ1-4; TRBD1 might be the D (6 bases). Germline V gene lookup returns CDR1 MNHNY and CDR2 SVGAGI (reference sequence). The CDR3 is 12 amino acids. V lost 8 bases and J lost 5, with 9 bases in between.

This clone is a singleton in its sample. The rearrangement links TRBV27 to TRBJ1-1; D unresolved. Trimming took 6 bases from V and 0 from J, leaving 8 bases between them. Germline V gives CDR1 MNHEY, CDR2 SMNVEV (reference sequence). The CDR3 totals 13 residues. The CDR3 DNA follows: TGTGCCAGCAGCCCTACAGTGAACACTGAAGCTTTCTTT. It yields the protein CASSPTVNTEAFF.

A single count supports this clone. The rearrangement joins TRBV2 to TRBJ1-2, with D hard to call. Germline V gene sequence: CDR1 SNHLY, CDR2 FYNNEI. Trimming removed 0 bases at V and 4 bases at J, with 12 bases between. The CDR3 extends over 15 amino acids. As DNA, the CDR3 is TGTGCCAGCAGTGAAGCGCGTCTTTCGGGCTATGGCTACACCTTC. Encoded protein: CASSEARLSGYGYTF.

The V gene is TRBV29-1, the J gene TRBJ2-5, with D perhaps matching TRBD1 or TRBD2 (6 bases each). With 0 bases removed from V and 13 bases from J, the gap between germline ends came to 18 bases. The CDR3 covers 13 residues. The germline V gene has CDR1 SQVTM and CDR2 ANQGSEA. CDR3 nucleotide sequence: TGCAGCGTTGAAGATCGGGGGACAAGGAACGCGTACTTC. Its protein is CSVEDRGTRNAYF.

The chain links TRBV10-1 to TRBJ2-1; D assignment may be TRBD1 or TRBD2 (5 bases each). CDR1 is WNHNN, CDR2 SYGVQD, per germline (reference sequence). The CDR3 covers 15 residues. The germline V and J ends were trimmed by 3 bases and 4 bases, with 13 bases remaining between them. The DNA of the CDR3 is TGCGCCAGCAGTGAAGAGGGGATGGGGTACAATGAGCAGTTCTTC. Amino acid sequence: CASSEEGMGYNEQFF.

This clone was seen only a few times. The rearrangement uses TRBV19 and TRBJ1-1, with D possibly matching TRBD1 (5 bases). The length of the CDR3 is 12 residues. The V gene lost 9 bases and the J gene lost 5 bases, with 13 bases spanning the gap. The germline V gene has CDR1 LNHDA and CDR2 SQIVND (reference sequence). This CDR3 reads CASQGRRTEAFF. CDR3 in DNA: TGTGCCAGCCAGGGACGACGGACTGAAGCTTTCTTT.

The chain uses TRBV10-1 and TRBJ1-2, with D maybe TRBD1 (5 bases). Trimming removed 9 bases from V and 4 bases from J, with 12 bases in between. The CDR3 is 12 residues long. Germline CDR1 reads WNHNN; CDR2 reads SYGVQD (reference sequence). The CDR3 region is CASQGGVYGYTF. As DNA, the CDR3 is TGCGCCAGTCAGGGCGGAGTCTATGGCTACACCTTC.

DNA of the CDR3: TGTGCCAGCAGCCCAACAACAGGGGCTTCGAATGAAAAACTGTTTTTT. Amino acid sequence: CASSPTTGASNEKLFF. The genes are TRBV9 and TRBJ1-4, with 7 bases matching TRBD1. This CDR3 comprises 16 residues. The J segment lost 5 bases and the V segment lost 4 bases, leaving 11 bases of the junction unmatched. Per germline, CDR1 SGDLS and CDR2 YYNGEE.

The chain has TRBV6-5 and TRBJ1-2; tentative D call: TRBD1 (5 bases). CDR3 size: 13 residues. Germline-derived CDR1 and CDR2 are MNHEY and SVGAGI. Deletions cut 5 bases from V and 4 bases from J, with 11 bases between. The CDR3 here is CASSQGPTYGYTF. CDR3 bases: TGTGCCAGCAGTCAGGGCCCTACCTATGGCTACACCTTC.

This chain connects TRBV11-2 to TRBJ2-7; 8 nucleotides match TRBD1. V shed 6 bases and J 6 bases; nucleotides not matched to a gene: 10. There are 14 residues in the CDR3. CDR1 and CDR2 from the germline V gene are SGHAT and FQNNGV. The CDR3 DNA reads TGTGCCAGCAGACTACTCGCACAGGGGGGCGAGCAGTACTTC. Its protein is CASRLLAQGGEQYF.

The gene calls are TRBV10-3 and TRBJ2-1; D is perhaps TRBD1 or TRBD2 (6 bases each). This CDR3 contains 17 residues. From germline, CDR1 is ENHRY and CDR2 SYGVKD. The V and J ends lost 2 bases and 2 bases respectively, with 16 bases between them. CDR3 nucleotide sequence: TGTGCCATCAGTGAGACCTTAGGGGGGACGACCTACAATGAGCAGTTCTTC. Amino acids: CAISETLGGTTYNEQFF.

This clone was seen just once. The chain employs TRBV19 and TRBJ1-5; a weak D match, TRBD1 (5 bases). The germline V and J ends were trimmed by 8 bases and 7 bases, with 21 bases remaining between them. Looked up from germline, CDR1 is LNHDA and CDR2 is SQIVND (reference sequence). This CDR3 is built from 15 residues. The CDR3 DNA reads as TGTGCCAGTGATAGCAGGGTCCGTGGGTGGCAGCCCCAGCATTTT. Translated: CASDSRVRGWQPQHF.

This chain uses TRBV19 with TRBJ2-2; 9 bases match TRBD1. From germline, CDR1 is LNHDA and CDR2 SQIVND (reference sequence). This CDR3 is 17 amino acids long. J lost 5 bases, V lost 3 bases, and 10 bases had no gene match. The CDR3 sequence is CASSILGQGVITGELFF. CDR3 bases: TGTGCCAGTAGTATTTTGGGACAGGGCGTTATTACCGGGGAGCTGTTTTTT.

This clone was found once. The genes are TRBV10-3 and TRBJ1-1; TRBD1 matches 7 bases. The germline gives CDR1 ENHRY, CDR2 SYGVKD. V shed 5 bases, J shed 3 bases, and the junction held 3 bases outside the gene matches. The CDR3 sequence is 13 residues long. CDR3 sequence (DNA): TGTGCCATCAGTCCAACAGGGGACACTGAAGCTTTCTTT. Translation: CAISPTGDTEAFF.

This clone was detected once. This sequence joins TRBV4-1 and TRBJ2-1, with TRBD1 matching over 9 bases. The germline V gene encodes CDR1 MGHRA and CDR2 YSYEKL. CDR3 length equals 15 residues. The junction had 8 bases not matched to a gene; V was cut back by 5 bases and J by 6 bases. CDR3 sequence: CASSVWDRDFNEQFF. CDR3 DNA: TGCGCCAGCAGCGTGTGGGACAGGGATTTCAATGAGCAGTTCTTC.

The chain has TRBV11-2 and TRBJ1-1; D is unclear. Germline V CDR1 and CDR2: SGHAT, FQNNGV. V was cut by 0 bases and J by 10 bases, with 12 bases left in between. The CDR3 extends over 13 amino acids. The CDR3 DNA is TGTGCCAGCAGCTTAGATTGGCAGGAAAGAGCTTTCTTT. This translates into CASSLDWQERAFF.